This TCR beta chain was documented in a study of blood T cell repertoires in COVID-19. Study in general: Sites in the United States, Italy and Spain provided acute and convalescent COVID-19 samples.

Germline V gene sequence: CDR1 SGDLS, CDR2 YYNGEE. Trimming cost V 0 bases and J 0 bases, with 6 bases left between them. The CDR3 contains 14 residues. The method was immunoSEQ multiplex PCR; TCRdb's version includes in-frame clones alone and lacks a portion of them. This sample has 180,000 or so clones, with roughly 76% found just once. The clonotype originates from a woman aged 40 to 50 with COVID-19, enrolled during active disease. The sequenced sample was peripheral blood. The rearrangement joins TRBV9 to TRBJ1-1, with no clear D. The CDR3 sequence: CASSVGPVNTEAFF. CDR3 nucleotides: TGTGCCAGCAGCGTAGGTCCGGTGAACACTGAAGCTTTCTTT.